The T cell receptor (beta chain) described here comes from a study of regulatory T cells in long-lasting Graves disease. With 3 bases removed from V and 3 bases from J, the gap between germline ends came to 9 bases. Germline lookup yields CDR1 SNHLY and CDR2 FYNNEI. The CDR3 consists of 13 residues. Study results and caveats: Patients whose Graves' disease persisted exhibited lower TCR diversity than those newly diagnosed. Repertoires from persistent disease leaned toward TRBV28, TRBJ1-2 and TRBJ2-5.

CDR3 regions were amplified by Arm-PCR using iRepertoire HTBI primers to build TCR beta libraries. TCRdb passed the multiplex PCR reads through MiXCR, listing each CDR3 protein once. The table records approximately 400,000 distinct CDR3 sequences, 20% to 25% of them present only once. The sample's time point: persistent/refractory GD, antithyroid drugs over 5 years with positive TRAb. TCR sequences were obtained from RNA taken from PBMCs. This clonotype has a count of ten or more. The antigen is not known. The starting material was peripheral blood mononuclear cells (PBMCs), obtained when the disease was refractory, from a patient treated with antithyroid drugs. The chain links TRBV2 to TRBJ2-7; D is ambiguous. The receptor was isolated from a female donor with Graves disease. The CDR3, as DNA: TGTGCCAGCAGTGACCCACAGATCTACGAGCAGTACTTC. It codes for CASSDPQIYEQYF. Combining the CDR3 with reference TRBV2 and TRBJ2-7 gives the whole variable domain EPEVTQTPSHQVTQMGQEVILRCVPISNHLYFYWYRQILGQKVEFLVSFYNNEISEKSEIFDDQFSVERPDGSNFTLKIRSTKLEDSAMYFCASSDPQIYEQYFGPGTRLTVT.